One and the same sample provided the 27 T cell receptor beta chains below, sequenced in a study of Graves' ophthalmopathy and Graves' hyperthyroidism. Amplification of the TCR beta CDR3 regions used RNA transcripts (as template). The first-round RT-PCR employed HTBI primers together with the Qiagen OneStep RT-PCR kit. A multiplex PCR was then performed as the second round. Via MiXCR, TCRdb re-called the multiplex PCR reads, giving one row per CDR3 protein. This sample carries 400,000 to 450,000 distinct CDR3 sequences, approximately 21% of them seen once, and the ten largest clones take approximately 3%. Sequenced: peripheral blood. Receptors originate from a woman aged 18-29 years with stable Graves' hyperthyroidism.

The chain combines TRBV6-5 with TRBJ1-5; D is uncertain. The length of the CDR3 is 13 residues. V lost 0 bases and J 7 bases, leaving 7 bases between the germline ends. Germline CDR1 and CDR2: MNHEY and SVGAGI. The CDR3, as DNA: TGTGCCAGCAGTTACTCGAGATCCCAGCCCCAGCATTTT. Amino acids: CASSYSRSQPQHF.

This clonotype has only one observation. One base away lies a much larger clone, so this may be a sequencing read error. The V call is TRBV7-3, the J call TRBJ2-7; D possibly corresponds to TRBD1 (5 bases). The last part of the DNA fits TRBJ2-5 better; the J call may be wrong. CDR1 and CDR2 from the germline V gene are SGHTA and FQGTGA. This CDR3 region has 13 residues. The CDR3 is CASSLSRDETQYF. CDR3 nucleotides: TGTGCCAGCAGCTTAAGCAGGGATGAGACCCAGTACTTC.

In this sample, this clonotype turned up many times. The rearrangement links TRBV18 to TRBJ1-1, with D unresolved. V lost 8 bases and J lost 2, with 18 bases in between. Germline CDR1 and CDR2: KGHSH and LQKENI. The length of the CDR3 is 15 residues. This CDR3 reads CASQSPFGRNTEAFF. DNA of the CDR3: TGTGCCAGCCAATCACCCTTCGGCAGAAACACTGAAGCTTTCTTT.

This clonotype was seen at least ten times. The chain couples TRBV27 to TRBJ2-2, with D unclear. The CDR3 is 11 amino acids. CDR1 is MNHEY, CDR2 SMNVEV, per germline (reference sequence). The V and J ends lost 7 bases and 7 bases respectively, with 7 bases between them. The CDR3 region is CASIGVGELFF. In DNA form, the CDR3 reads TGTGCCAGCATTGGCGTCGGGGAGCTGTTTTTT.

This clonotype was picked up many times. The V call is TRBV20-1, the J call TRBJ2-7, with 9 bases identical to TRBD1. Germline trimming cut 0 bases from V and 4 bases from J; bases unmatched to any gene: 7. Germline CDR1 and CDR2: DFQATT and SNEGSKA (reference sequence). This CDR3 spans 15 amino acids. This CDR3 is CSARDAGTGRYEQYF. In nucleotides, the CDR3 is TGCAGTGCTAGAGATGCGGGGACAGGGAGGTACGAGCAGTACTTC.

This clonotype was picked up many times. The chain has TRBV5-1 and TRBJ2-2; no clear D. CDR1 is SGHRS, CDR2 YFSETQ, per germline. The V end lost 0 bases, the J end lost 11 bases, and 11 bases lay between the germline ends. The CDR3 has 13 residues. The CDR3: CASSLDFLGELFF. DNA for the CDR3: TGCGCCAGCAGCTTGGACTTCCTCGGCGAGCTGTTTTTT.

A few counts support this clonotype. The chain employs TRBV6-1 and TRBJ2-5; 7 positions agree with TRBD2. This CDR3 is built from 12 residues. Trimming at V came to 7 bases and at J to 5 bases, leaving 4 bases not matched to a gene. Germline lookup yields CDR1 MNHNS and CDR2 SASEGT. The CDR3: CASIWGGETQYF. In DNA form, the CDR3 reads TGTGCCAGCATCTGGGGGGGGGAGACCCAGTACTTC.

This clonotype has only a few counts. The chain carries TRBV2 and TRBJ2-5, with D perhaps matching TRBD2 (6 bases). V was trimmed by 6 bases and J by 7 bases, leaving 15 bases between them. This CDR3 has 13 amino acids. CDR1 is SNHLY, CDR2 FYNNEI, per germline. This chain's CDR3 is CASSRGTSGTQYF. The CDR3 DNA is TGTGCCAGCAGCCGCGGGACTTCAGGGACCCAGTACTTC.

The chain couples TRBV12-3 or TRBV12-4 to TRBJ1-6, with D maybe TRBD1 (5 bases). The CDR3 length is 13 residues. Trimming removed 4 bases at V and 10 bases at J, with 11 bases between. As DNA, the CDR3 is TGTGCCAGCAGTTCCGGGGGTCGGTCACCCCTCCACTTT. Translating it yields CASSSGGRSPLHF.

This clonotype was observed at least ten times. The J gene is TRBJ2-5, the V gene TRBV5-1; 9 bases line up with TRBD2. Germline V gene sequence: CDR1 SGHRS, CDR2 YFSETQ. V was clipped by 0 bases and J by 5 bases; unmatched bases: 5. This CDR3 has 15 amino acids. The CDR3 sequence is CASSLEAGGLETQYF. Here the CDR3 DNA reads TGCGCCAGCAGCTTGGAGGCGGGAGGGCTGGAGACCCAGTACTTC. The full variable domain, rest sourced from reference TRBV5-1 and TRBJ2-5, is KAGVTQTPRYLIKTRGQQVTLSCSPISGHRSVSWYQQTPGQGLQFLFEYFSETQRNKGNFPGRFSGRQFSNSRSEMNVSTLELGDSALYLCASSLEAGGLETQYFGPGTRLLVL.

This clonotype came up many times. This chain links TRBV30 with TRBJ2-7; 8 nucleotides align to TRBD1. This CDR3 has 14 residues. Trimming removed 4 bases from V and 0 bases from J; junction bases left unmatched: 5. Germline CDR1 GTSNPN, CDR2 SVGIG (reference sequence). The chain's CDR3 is CAWTVTGGSYEQYF. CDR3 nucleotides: TGTGCCTGGACCGTTACAGGGGGCTCCTACGAGCAGTACTTC.

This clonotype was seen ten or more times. CDR3 in DNA: TGTGCCAGCAGCCAGGCGGGAGCGGGAGTAGCGTTCCACGAGCAGTACTTC. This encodes CASSQAGAGVAFHEQYF. The J gene is TRBJ2-7, the V gene TRBV27; TRBD2 matches 8 bases. The junction had 18 bases not matched to a gene; V was cut back by 6 bases and J by 5 bases. Germline V CDR1 and CDR2: MNHEY, SMNVEV (reference sequence). The CDR3 is 17 residues long.

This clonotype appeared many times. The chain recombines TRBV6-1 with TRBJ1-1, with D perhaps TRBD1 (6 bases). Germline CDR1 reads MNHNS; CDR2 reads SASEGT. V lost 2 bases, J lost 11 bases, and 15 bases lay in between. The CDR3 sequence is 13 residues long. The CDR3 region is CASSENRVISAFF. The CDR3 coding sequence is TGTGCCAGCAGTGAAAACAGGGTCATTTCGGCTTTCTTT.

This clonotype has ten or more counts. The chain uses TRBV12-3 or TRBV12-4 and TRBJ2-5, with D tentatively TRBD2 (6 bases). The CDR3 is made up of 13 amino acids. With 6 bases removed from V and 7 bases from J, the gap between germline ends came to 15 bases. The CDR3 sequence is CASSTGVRRTQYF. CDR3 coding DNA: TGTGCCAGCAGCACGGGAGTTAGAAGGACCCAGTACTTC.

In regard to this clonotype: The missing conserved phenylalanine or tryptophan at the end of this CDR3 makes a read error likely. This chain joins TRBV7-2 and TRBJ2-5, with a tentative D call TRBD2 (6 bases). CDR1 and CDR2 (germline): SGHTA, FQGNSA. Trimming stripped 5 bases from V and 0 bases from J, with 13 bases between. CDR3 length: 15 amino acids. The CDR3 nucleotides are TGTGCCAGCAGCCGGAGACTAGGAGACCAAGAGACCCAGTACCTC. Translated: CASSRRLGDQETQYL.

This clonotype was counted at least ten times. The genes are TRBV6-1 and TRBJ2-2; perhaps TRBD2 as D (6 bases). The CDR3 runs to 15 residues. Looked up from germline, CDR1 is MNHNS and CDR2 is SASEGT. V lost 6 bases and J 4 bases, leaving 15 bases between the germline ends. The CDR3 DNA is TGTGCCAGCAGGCCTCACGGGGGTTCCACCGGGGAGCTGTTTTTT. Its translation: CASRPHGGSTGELFF.

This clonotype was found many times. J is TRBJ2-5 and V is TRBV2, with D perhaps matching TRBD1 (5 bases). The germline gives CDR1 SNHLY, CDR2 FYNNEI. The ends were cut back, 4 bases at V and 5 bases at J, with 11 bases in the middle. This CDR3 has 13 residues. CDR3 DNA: TGTGCCAGCAGTGCCAGGGTCGGCGAGACCCAGTACTTC. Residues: CASSARVGETQYF.

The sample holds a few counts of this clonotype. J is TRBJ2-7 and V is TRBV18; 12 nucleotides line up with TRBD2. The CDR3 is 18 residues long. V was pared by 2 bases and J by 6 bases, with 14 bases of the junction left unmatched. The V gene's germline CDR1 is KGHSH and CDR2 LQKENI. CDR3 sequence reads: CASSPNQGRLAGAGEQYF. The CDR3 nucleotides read TGTGCCAGCTCACCAAACCAGGGGCGACTAGCGGGAGCCGGCGAGCAGTACTTC.

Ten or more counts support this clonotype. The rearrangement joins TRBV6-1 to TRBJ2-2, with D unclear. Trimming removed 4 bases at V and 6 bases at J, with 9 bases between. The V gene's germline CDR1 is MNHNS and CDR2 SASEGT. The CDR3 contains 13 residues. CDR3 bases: TGTGCCAGCAGTGGAGGTTACGCCGGGGAGCTGTTTTTT. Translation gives CASSGGYAGELFF.

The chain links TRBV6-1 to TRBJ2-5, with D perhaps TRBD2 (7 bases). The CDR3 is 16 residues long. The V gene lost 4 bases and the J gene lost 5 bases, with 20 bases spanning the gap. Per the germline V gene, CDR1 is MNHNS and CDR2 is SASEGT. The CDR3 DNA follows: TGTGCCAGCAGTGGGAGGGGGGGGCTCCGGAGCGAGACCCAGTACTTC. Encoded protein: CASSGRGGLRSETQYF.

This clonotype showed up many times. The CDR3 loop reads CASTDRSRTEAFF. For the CDR3, the DNA is TGTGCCAGCACCGACAGGTCGCGCACTGAAGCTTTCTTT. The chain carries TRBV6-1 and TRBJ1-1; D might be TRBD1 (6 bases). Germline CDR1 reads MNHNS; CDR2 reads SASEGT. V lost 7 bases to trimming and J lost 4 bases, with 13 bases between them. CDR3 length: 13 amino acids.

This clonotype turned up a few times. The CDR3 sequence is CASSLEGNLAGYHYGYTF. CDR3 nucleotides: TGCGCCAGCAGCTTGGAGGGAAACCTTGCGGGGTATCACTATGGCTACACCTTC. V usage is TRBV5-1 and J usage is TRBJ1-2; D not resolved. Trimming took 0 bases from V and 3 from J, leaving 21 bases between them. The CDR3 contains 18 residues. The germline CDR1 and CDR2 sequences are SGHRS and YFSETQ.

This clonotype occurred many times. The CDR3 DNA sequence: TGTGCCAGCAGCCGTGGTTTTGAAGCTTTCTTT. Translation: CASSRGFEAFF. V is TRBV14 and J is TRBJ1-1; no reliable D call. CDR3 length: 11 amino acids. Per germline, CDR1 SGHDN and CDR2 FVKESK. V lost 4 bases and J lost 7, with 7 bases in between.

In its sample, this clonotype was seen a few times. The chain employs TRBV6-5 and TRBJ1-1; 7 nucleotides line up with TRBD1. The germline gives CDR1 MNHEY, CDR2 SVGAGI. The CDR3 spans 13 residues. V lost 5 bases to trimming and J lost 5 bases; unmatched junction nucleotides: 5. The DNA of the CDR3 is TGTGCCAGCAGTACTACGACAGGGACTGAAGCTTTCTTT. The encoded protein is CASSTTTGTEAFF.

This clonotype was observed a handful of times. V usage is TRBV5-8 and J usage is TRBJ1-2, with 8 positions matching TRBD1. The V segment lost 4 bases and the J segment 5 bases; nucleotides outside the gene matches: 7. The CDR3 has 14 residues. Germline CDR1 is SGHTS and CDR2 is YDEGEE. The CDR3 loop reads CASSTRTGRYGYTF. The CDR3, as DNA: TGTGCCAGCAGCACCCGGACAGGGAGGTATGGCTACACCTTC.

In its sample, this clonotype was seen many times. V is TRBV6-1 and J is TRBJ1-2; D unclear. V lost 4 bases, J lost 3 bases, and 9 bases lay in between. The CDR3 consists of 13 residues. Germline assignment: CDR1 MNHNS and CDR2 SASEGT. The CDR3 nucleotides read TGTGCCAGCAGTGTGGAGGCTGACTATGGCTACACCTTC. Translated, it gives CASSVEADYGYTF.

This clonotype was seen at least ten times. Here the CDR3 reads CASSDPGGGWTEAFF. DNA for the CDR3: TGTGCCAGCAGCGACCCTGGGGGCGGTTGGACTGAAGCTTTCTTT. The chain carries TRBV28 and TRBJ1-1; a possible D gene is TRBD1 (6 bases). Deletions cut 6 bases from V and 5 bases from J, with 19 bases between. The length of the CDR3 is 15 residues. CDR1 is MDHEN, CDR2 SYDVKM, per germline.